Below, 18 T cell receptor beta chains from the same sample are listed, as sequenced in a study of cytomegalovirus exposure and HLA in healthy donors. The PCR was carried out with 60 Vbeta primers and 13 Jbeta primers. This table comes from immunoSEQ multiplex PCR, and its TCRdb copy is limited to in-frame clones, with some not included. The table lists fewer than 200,000 clones, nearly 80% of them singletons. Material: PBMCs. The receptor source for this set is a man between 40 and 49 years old in good health and CMV-seropositive.

This clone was recorded once. The J gene is TRBJ2-2, the V gene TRBV27; 11 positions agree with TRBD1. Germline lookup yields CDR1 MNHEY and CDR2 SMNVEV (reference sequence). The CDR3 is made up of 16 amino acids. Trimming at V came to 5 bases and at J to 8 bases, leaving 10 bases not matched to a gene. CDR3 nucleotides: TGTGCCAGCAGTCTACTCGGGACAGGGGGGCCGGGGGAGCTGTTTTTT. Amino acids: CASSLLGTGGPGELFF.

The CDR3 protein is CATLWGLEAFF. Here the CDR3 DNA reads TGTGCCACCCTATGGGGGCTAGAAGCTTTCTTT. This sequence joins TRBV27 and TRBJ1-1; TRBD1 might be the D (6 bases). Germline CDR1 and CDR2: MNHEY and SMNVEV (reference sequence). With 10 bases removed from V and 8 bases from J, the gap between germline ends came to 14 bases. CDR3 length equals 11 residues.

The CDR3 region is CAWSVRRSYNEQFF. CDR3 sequence (DNA): TGTGCCTGGAGTGTACGTCGGTCCTACAATGAGCAGTTCTTC. The V call is TRBV30, the J call TRBJ2-1; D is unresolved. This CDR3 region has 14 residues. Trimming shortened V by 0 bases and J by 1 base, and 7 bases separated the two germline ends. The germline V gene encodes CDR1 GTSNPN and CDR2 SVGIG (reference sequence).

The chain employs TRBV29-1 and TRBJ2-1; D might be TRBD2 (5 bases). The CDR3 runs to 16 residues. Germline V gene lookup returns CDR1 SQVTM and CDR2 ANQGSEA. V lost 5 bases and J 2 bases, leaving 19 bases between the germline ends. The CDR3 spells CSVSRRGGKPYNEQFF. The CDR3 region has the DNA TGCAGCGTTAGCCGCCGGGGTGGGAAACCCTACAATGAGCAGTTCTTC.

The rearrangement joins TRBV6-1 to TRBJ2-7; D is perhaps TRBD2 (5 bases). Germline CDR1 is MNHNS and CDR2 is SASEGT. Trimming took 2 bases from V and 2 from J, leaving 10 bases between them. The CDR3 is 14 residues long. CDR3 sequence reads: CASSEPGFTYEQYF. CDR3 bases: TGTGCCAGCAGTGAACCGGGATTCACCTACGAGCAGTACTTC.

The rearrangement uses TRBV25-1 and TRBJ2-1; TRBD1 agrees at 9 bases. CDR3 length equals 14 residues. V gave up 8 bases and J gave up 6 bases; unmatched junction bases: 8. Germline CDR1 and CDR2: MGHDK and SYGVNS. The CDR3 here is CASRWDRESNEQFF. The CDR3 nucleotides read TGTGCCAGCCGGTGGGACAGGGAGAGCAATGAGCAGTTCTTC.

The rearrangement links TRBV9 to TRBJ1-2; a possible D gene is TRBD1 (5 bases). This CDR3 has 12 amino acids. The germline CDR1 and CDR2 sequences are SGDLS and YYNGEE. Trimming removed 1 base from V and 13 bases from J, with 14 bases in between. This CDR3 is CASSVWGRVTTF. CDR3 bases: TGTGCCAGCAGCGTATGGGGCAGGGTGACCACCTTC.

The chain joins TRBV6-6 to TRBJ2-3; 10 nucleotides align to TRBD2. Germline lookup yields CDR1 MNHNY and CDR2 SVGAGI (reference sequence). The CDR3 loop spans 16 amino acids. The ends lost 7 bases at V and 1 base at J; junction bases unmatched: 8. The DNA for the CDR3 is TGTGCCAGCATTTTAAGCGGGAGGGCGGGCACAGATACGCAGTATTTT. This codes for CASILSGRAGTDTQYF.

About this clone: Mismatch with germline at one junction end may stem from a read error. The chain couples TRBV6-1 to TRBJ2-6; 7 nucleotides agree with TRBD2. There are 15 residues in the CDR3. The V gene's germline CDR1 is MNHNS and CDR2 SASEGT. The CDR3 loop reads CASRGGTSGANGLTF. The CDR3 DNA follows: TGTGCCAGCAGGGGGGGGACGTCTGGGGCCAACGGCCTGACTTTC.

A few counts support this clone. The V call is TRBV29-1, the J call TRBJ2-7, with TRBD2 identical over 9 bases. This CDR3 has 14 amino acids. The junction had 8 bases not matched to a gene; V was cut back by 1 base and J by 7 bases. Germline CDR1 and CDR2: SQVTM and ANQGSEA. CDR3 region: CSVEVAGGLYEQYF. The DNA of the CDR3 is TGCAGCGTTGAAGTGGCGGGAGGGCTCTATGAGCAGTACTTC.

This rearrangement joins TRBV9 to TRBJ2-1; D perhaps matches TRBD2 (6 bases). CDR3 length: 16 amino acids. With 4 bases removed from V and 3 bases from J, the gap between germline ends came to 17 bases. Germline loops: CDR1 SGDLS, CDR2 YYNGEE. The DNA of the CDR3 is TGTGCCAGCAGCCCCCGGGCTAGCGAAGGCTACAATGAGCAGTTCTTC. This sequence encodes CASSPRASEGYNEQFF.

The chain uses TRBV7-9 and TRBJ1-1; D possibly corresponds to TRBD1 (6 bases). The CDR3 sequence is 14 residues long. V lost 3 bases and J lost 4, with 12 bases in between. Germline loops: CDR1 SEHNR, CDR2 FQNEAQ (reference sequence). The CDR3 loop is CASSLSGVGTEAFF. CDR3 DNA: TGTGCCAGCAGCTTGTCAGGGGTGGGCACTGAAGCTTTCTTT. The full variable domain, its missing parts supplied by reference TRBV7-9 and TRBJ1-1, is DTGVSQNPRHKITKRGQNVTFRCDPISEHNRLYWYRQTLGQGPEFLTYFQNEAQLEKSRLLSDRFSAERPKGSFSTLEIQRTEQGDSAMYLCASSLSGVGTEAFFGQGTRLTVV.

This chain uses TRBV6-1 with TRBJ2-7; D remains unclear. Trimming shortened V by 8 bases and J by 3 bases, and 11 bases separated the two germline ends. This CDR3 contains 12 residues. CDR1 MNHNS and CDR2 SASEGT come from the germline V gene. The CDR3 reads CASQAGNYEQYF. Written as DNA, the CDR3 is TGTGCCAGCCAGGCCGGTAACTACGAGCAGTACTTC.

The V and J genes are TRBV5-6 and TRBJ1-1, with 8 nucleotides matching TRBD1. Per germline, CDR1 SGHDT and CDR2 YYEEEE. V was pared by 4 bases and J by 4 bases, with 9 bases of the junction left unmatched. The CDR3 totals 15 residues. The CDR3 loop reads CASSRLQGARTEAFF. CDR3 sequence (DNA): TGTGCCAGCAGCCGTCTCCAGGGGGCGCGCACTGAAGCTTTCTTT. The whole variable domain, remainder taken from reference TRBV5-6 and TRBJ1-1, is DAGVTQSPTHLIKTRGQQVTLRCSPKSGHDTVSWYQQALGQGPQFIFQYYEEEERQRGNFPDRFSGHQFPNYSSELNVNALLLGDSALYLCASSRLQGARTEAFFGQGTRLTVV.

The chain joins TRBV5-4 to TRBJ2-7, with TRBD2 matching over 9 bases. V was pared by 4 bases and J by 4 bases, with 15 bases of the junction left unmatched. CDR3 size: 17 residues. CDR1 SGHNT and CDR2 YYREEE come from the germline V gene (reference sequence). CDR3 DNA: TGTGCCAGCAGCGCGAGCTGGGGAGCGGGAGGCCGGTACGAGCAGTACTTC. Translating it yields CASSASWGAGGRYEQYF. The full variable domain, with the rest looked up from reference TRBV5-4 and TRBJ2-7, is ETGVTQSPTHLIKTRGQQVTLRCSSQSGHNTVSWYQQALGQGPQFIFQYYREEENGRGNFPPRFSGLQFPNYSSELNVNALELDDSALYLCASSASWGAGGRYEQYFGPGTRLTVT.

This chain connects TRBV11-3 to TRBJ1-6, with unresolved D. CDR3 length: 13 amino acids. V was cut by 1 base and J by 9 bases, with 7 bases left in between. Germline V gives CDR1 SGHNT, CDR2 YENEEA. CDR3 DNA: TGTGCCAGCAGCTTAGGAGGAGGTTCACCCCTCCACTTT. It specifies CASSLGGGSPLHF.

The rearrangement joins TRBV6-1 to TRBJ2-7, with 10 bases aligning to TRBD1. V dropped 3 bases and J dropped 2; count of bases not matched to a gene: 7. This CDR3 has 16 amino acids. The germline CDR1 and CDR2 sequences are MNHNS and SASEGT. The CDR3 bases are TGTGCCAGCAGTGACAGAGCCGGGACAGGGGCCTACGAGCAGTACTTC. Protein sequence: CASSDRAGTGAYEQYF.

V gene TRBV19 combines with J gene TRBJ2-2, with TRBD1 matching over 7 bases. The V segment lost 0 bases and the J segment 4 bases; nucleotides outside the gene matches: 5. Germline V gene data show CDR1 as LNHDA and CDR2 as SQIVND (reference sequence). This CDR3 region has 16 residues. As DNA, the CDR3 is TGTGCCAGTAGTATAGAAAAGGGGGCGAGCACCGGGGAGCTGTTTTTT. This sequence encodes CASSIEKGASTGELFF.